A selection of T cell receptor beta chains follows, all from one sample in a study of human T cells and chemical hapten exposure. Each CDR3 protein gets one entry after TCRdb re-called the RACE reads with MiXCR. The table lists 180,000 or so distinct CDR3 sequences, approximately 26% of them singletons, with over 2% in the top ten. The sequencing used whole blood, collected in connection with sensitization to the hapten diphenylcyclopropenone (DPC). Every receptor here comes from a woman aged 40 to 50 with alopecia areata. Some clones in this sample may be carry-over from other donors' samples. The CDR3 runs from the conserved cysteine through the conserved F or W. D genes are given only for firm matches. Size is stated for part of the rows, as once, few or many counts, or as a class when the clone is expanded.

len	d_gene	j_gene	abundance	v_gene	CDR3nt	CDR3aa
15	NA	TRBJ2-7	few	TRBV20-1	TGCAGTGCTAGAGATCCGGGGGGCGCTTCCTACGAGCAGTACTTC	CSARDPGGASYEQYF
17	TRBD1	TRBJ2-2	once	TRBV4-2	TGTGCCAGCAGCCTCCTGGGACAGGGGGCAAGCACCGGGGAGCTGTTTTTT	CASSLLGQGASTGELFF
14	TRBD1	TRBJ1-5	NA	TRBV6-6	TGTGCCAGCAGGGACAGGCCTCGGGGACAGCCCCAGCATTTT	CASRDRPRGQPQHF
15	TRBD1	TRBJ2-7	many	TRBV6-2/TRBV6-3	TGTGCCAGCAGTTCCACAGGGACAGGAACCTACGAGCAGTACTTC	CASSSTGTGTYEQYF
13	NA	TRBJ2-7	NA	TRBV2	TGTGCCAGCAGTGAAGCGCTTCTAGGTGAGCAGTACTTC	CASSEALLGEQYF
15	TRBD2	TRBJ2-7	NA	TRBV27	TGTGCCAGCAGTCCCCGGACTAGCTCGACCTACGAGCAGTACTTC	CASSPRTSSTYEQYF
14	TRBD2	TRBJ2-1	NA	TRBV20-1	TGCAGTGCCCCCCCTAGCGGATCCTACAATGAGCAGTTCTTC	CSAPPSGSYNEQFF
15	TRBD2	TRBJ2-1	few	TRBV11-3	TGTGCCAGCAGCTTAGACGGGACTATCCACAATGAGCAGTTCTTC	CASSLDGTIHNEQFF
13	TRBD2	TRBJ2-1	NA	TRBV7-2	TGTGCCAGCAGCTTAGAGGCGGGGGATGAGCAGTTCTTC	CASSLEAGDEQFF
15	NA	TRBJ2-1	NA	TRBV6-2/TRBV6-3	TGTGCCAGCAGTTACTCGGTTCGTGGGTACAATGAGCAGTTCTTC	CASSYSVRGYNEQFF
15	TRBD2	TRBJ2-2	NA	TRBV6-5	TGTGCCAGCAGTTACGACGGGAGGGCTTCCGGGGAGCTGTTTTTT	CASSYDGRASGELFF
14	TRBD2	TRBJ2-4	few	TRBV15	TGTGCCACCAGCAGAGATCGATCTAGCGGGATGAAGTACTTC	CATSRDRSSGMKYF
14	NA	TRBJ2-5	NA	TRBV5-1	TGCGCCAGCAGCTTGGTCGGCGCTCAAGAGACCCAGTACTTC	CASSLVGAQETQYF
14	NA	TRBJ2-7	NA	TRBV5-1	TGCGCCAGCAGCGCGAGCGGAGATTCCTACGAGCAGTACTTC	CASSASGDSYEQYF
17	TRBD2	TRBJ2-5	NA	TRBV28	TGTGCCACCCACCCGGGACTAGCGGGATATCTCCGAGAGACCCAGTACTTC	CATHPGLAGYLRETQYF
16	NA	TRBJ2-2	NA	TRBV4-2	TGTGCCAGCAGCCAAGATGGGCAGACGAACACCGGGGAGCTGTTTTTT	CASSQDGQTNTGELFF
13	NA	TRBJ2-7	NA	TRBV6-2/TRBV6-3	TGTGCCAGCTGGCGGGACCAAGCCTACGAGCAGTACTTC	CASWRDQAYEQYF
13	NA	TRBJ2-5	once	TRBV6-6	TGTGCCAGCAGTCGACAATCCCAAGAGACCCAGTACTTC	CASSRQSQETQYF
13	NA	TRBJ2-5	NA	TRBV21-1	TGTGCCAGCAGCAAAGGGTACCAAGAGACCCAGTACTTC	CASSKGYQETQYF
12	NA	TRBJ2-2	few	TRBV11-2	TGTGCCAGCAGCTTAGCGGCCGGGGAGCTGTTTTTT	CASSLAAGELFF
15	NA	TRBJ1-5	few	TRBV28	TGTGCCAGCCTTGGGTCGGGGGGCCTCAGTCAGCCCCAGCATTTT	CASLGSGGLSQPQHF
13	NA	TRBJ2-5	once	TRBV20-1	TGCAGTGCCGGTGAAGGACTACAAGAGACCCAGTACTTC	CSAGEGLQETQYF
15	TRBD1	TRBJ2-7	NA	TRBV28	TGTGCCAGCAGTCCCGGGGGACAGGGCTCCTACGAGCAGTACTTC	CASSPGGQGSYEQYF
12	TRBD2	TRBJ2-4	NA	TRBV20-1	TGCAGTGCTAGCGGGGGGATGAACATTCAGTACTTC	CSASGGMNIQYF
12	NA	TRBJ1-1	NA	TRBV28	TGTGCCAGCGGGTTATCGGGCACTGAAGCTTTCTTT	CASGLSGTEAFF
15	TRBD1	TRBJ2-3	few	TRBV25-1	TGTGCCAGCACCGCCCACAGGGGTCATTCAGATACGCAGTATTTT	CASTAHRGHSDTQYF
16	NA	TRBJ1-3	many	TRBV21-1	TGTGCCAGCAGCAAAGAGAGGACAGACTCTGGAAACACCATATATTTT	CASSKERTDSGNTIYF
16	TRBD2	TRBJ2-1	NA	TRBV5-1	TGCGCCAGCAGCTTGGGAAGCGGGGGGGTCGGGAATGAGCAGTTCTTC	CASSLGSGGVGNEQFF
15	NA	TRBJ2-7	NA	TRBV20-1	TGCAGTGCTAGAGCCGGGGGAGTACCCCCCTACGAGCAGTACTTC	CSARAGGVPPYEQYF
10	TRBD2	TRBJ2-7	NA	TRBV28	TGTGCCACAAGCAGCGGGAGTGCGTACTTC	CATSSGSAYF
16	NA	TRBJ1-2	NA	TRBV27	TGTGCCAGCAGTTTGCGGGCAGGATCCTTGATAGGAGGCTACACCTTC	CASSLRAGSLIGGYTF
14	NA	TRBJ2-5	NA	TRBV20-1	TGCAGTGCTAGGGGGATGGGCAGCCAAGAGACCCAGTACTTC	CSARGMGSQETQYF
14	NA	TRBJ1-6	few	TRBV7-8	TGTGCCAGCAGCTCCAGGACGGGTAATTCACCCCTCCACTTT	CASSSRTGNSPLHF
17	NA	TRBJ2-7	NA	TRBV4-3	TGCGCCAGCAGCCAAGATCTTGGGGGGAAAGGTAGGGACGAGCAGTACTTC	CASSQDLGGKGRDEQYF
15	NA	TRBJ1-5	NA	TRBV21-1	TGTGCCAGCAGTATAAGCACAGGGTCAAATCAGCCCCAGCATTTT	CASSISTGSNQPQHF
13	TRBD1	TRBJ2-7	few	TRBV7-8	TGTGCCAGCAGCCTGGACAGGGCTGGGGAGCAGTACTTC	CASSLDRAGEQYF
12	NA	TRBJ1-4	NA	TRBV10-3	TGTGCCATCAGCCCCAACGGCGAAAAACTGTTTTTT	CAISPNGEKLFF
14	TRBD1	TRBJ1-4	few	TRBV7-2	TGTGCCAGCAGCAGGGACAGGGGAGATGAAAAACTGTTTTTT	CASSRDRGDEKLFF
13	TRBD1	TRBJ1-6	few	TRBV20-1	TGCAGTGCTATCCGAGGGGGCGATTCACCCCTCCACTTT	CSAIRGGDSPLHF
15	NA	TRBJ1-2	NA	TRBV28	TGTGCCAGCAGTTTTAGGTCGGAGCCTTACTATGGCTACACCTTC	CASSFRSEPYYGYTF
15	NA	TRBJ1-5	NA	TRBV4-2	TGTGCCAGCAGCCAAGGGGGGCTCGGCAATCAGCCCCAGCATTTT	CASSQGGLGNQPQHF
15	NA	TRBJ1-2	many	TRBV4-3	TGCGCCAGCAGCCAAGAATCGACCATGTCCTATGGCTACACCTTC	CASSQESTMSYGYTF
14	NA	TRBJ1-6	NA	TRBV9	TGTGCCAGCAGCGTGGGGCAGGGGAATTCACCCCTCCACTTT	CASSVGQGNSPLHF
13	TRBD2	TRBJ2-1	NA	TRBV6-5	TGTGCCAGCAGTTACGGGACTAGAGATGAGCAGTTCTTC	CASSYGTRDEQFF
13	TRBD1	TRBJ1-2	few	TRBV5-1	TGCGCCAGCAGCTTGGAGGGGGCAGAGGGCTACACCTTC	CASSLEGAEGYTF
12	TRBD1	TRBJ2-2	NA	TRBV29-1	TGCAGCGTCGCACAGGGGGCCGGGGGGCTGTTTTTT	CSVAQGAGGLFF
16	NA	TRBJ2-1	NA	TRBV9	TGTGCCAGCAGCGTAGATGGCCATTCCGTCTACAATGAGCAGTTCTTC	CASSVDGHSVYNEQFF
13	NA	TRBJ2-1	many	TRBV15	TGTGCCACCAGCAGAGATCGGGAATATGAGCAGTTCTTC	CATSRDREYEQFF